A selection of T cell receptor beta chains follows, all from one sample in a study of blood T cell repertoires in COVID-19. Libraries were prepared by immunoSEQ multiplex PCR; TCRdb keeps only in-frame clonotypes and omits some of them. The sample includes around 150,000 clones, around 93% of them seen just once. Sequencing was performed on peripheral blood. The source is a woman aged 45-65 years with acute or convalescent COVID-19. Each CDR3 is given with its conserved first and last residue. D genes are given only for firm matches. Not all rows give a size; the values are once, few, many and, for expanded clones, a class.

>.|TRBJ1-4|.|TRBV5-4
TGTGCCAGCAGCTTGAGTGGGCGTGAGGGTGAAAAACTGTTTTTT
CASSLSGREGEKLFF
>.|TRBJ2-1|TRBD1|TRBV9
TGTGCCAGCAGCGAGCGGACAGGGGGTGACGATGAGCAGTTCTTC
CASSERTGGDDEQFF
>.|TRBJ2-3|TRBD1|TRBV7-9
TGTGCCACCACGGGACAGGGGGCTACAGATACGCAGTATTTT
CATTGQGATDTQYF
>.|TRBJ1-5|.|TRBV15
TGTGCCACCAGCAGAGATCTGAGTATTCAGCCCCAGCATTTT
CATSRDLSIQPQHF
>.|TRBJ2-5|TRBD1|TRBV7-2
TGTGCCAGCAGCTCCCCGGGACAGGGGATCCAAGAGACCCAGTACTTC
CASSSPGQGIQETQYF
>once|TRBJ2-5|.|TRBV18
TGTGCCAGCTCACCAAAAAGGGGCGGCCAAGAGACCCAGTACTTC
CASSPKRGGQETQYF
>.|TRBJ1-1|.|TRBV3-1/TRBV3-2
TGTGCCAGCAGCCCACCGGGACATATGAACACTGAAGCTTTCTTT
CASSPPGHMNTEAFF
>.|TRBJ1-5|TRBD1|TRBV6-1
TGTGCCAGCAGTGAACCGCGACAGGGTCTGGGTCAGCCCCAGCATTTT
CASSEPRQGLGQPQHF
>once|TRBJ1-1|.|TRBV6-5
TGTGCCAGCATTGGAGGCACGGGAAACACTGAAGCTTTCTTT
CASIGGTGNTEAFF
>.|TRBJ1-1|.|TRBV19
TGTGCCACACTAAGGGGAACTGAAGCTTTCTTT
CATLRGTEAFF
>.|TRBJ2-1|TRBD1|TRBV4-1
TGCGCCAGCAGCCAGCCGGGACAGGGGCAATGGAATGAGCAGTTCTTC
CASSQPGQGQWNEQFF
>.|TRBJ1-5|TRBD1|TRBV10-2
TGCGCCAGCAGTGCCCTGACAGGGGGCAATCAGCCCCAGCATTTT
CASSALTGGNQPQHF
>.|TRBJ1-5|TRBD1|TRBV4-3
TGCGCCAGTCCTTTTGACAGGGGCAATCAGCCCCAGCATTTT
CASPFDRGNQPQHF
>.|TRBJ1-1|TRBD1|TRBV30
TGTGCCTGGCCTAATGACAGGGGCTCTGAAGCTTTCTTT
CAWPNDRGSEAFF
>.|TRBJ2-7|.|TRBV4-1
TGCGCCAGCAGCCAAGATCAGGGGATGTCCTACGAGCAGTACTTC
CASSQDQGMSYEQYF
>.|TRBJ2-1|.|TRBV5-4
TGTGCCAGCAGCTTGGAAGGGGGGGGCTACAATGAGCAGTTCTTC
CASSLEGGGYNEQFF
>.|TRBJ2-1|.|TRBV7-9
TGTGCCGCCCAGACAGGTCAAGGAGGCGATGAGCAGTTCTTC
CAAQTGQGGDEQFF
>.|TRBJ1-1|.|TRBV4-1
TGCGCCAGCAGCCCAAAGGGGGGGAGCACTGAAGCTTTCTTT
CASSPKGGSTEAFF
>.|TRBJ1-2|TRBD1|TRBV18
TGTGCCAGCTCACCATTCACCCCTGACAGGGTCGGCTATGGCTACACCTTC
CASSPFTPDRVGYGYTF
>.|TRBJ2-7|.|TRBV5-1
TGCGCCAGCAGCTTGGGGGGCATCGAGGACGAGCAGTACTTC
CASSLGGIEDEQYF
>.|TRBJ2-3|TRBD2|TRBV7-3
TGTGCCAGCAGCTTAGCGGGGGGCCAGGACACAGATACGCAGTATTTT
CASSLAGGQDTDTQYF
>.|TRBJ2-1|.|TRBV20-1
TGCAGTGCTAGTCCCCCCGGAGAGTCCTACAATGAGCAGTTCTTC
CSASPPGESYNEQFF
>.|TRBJ1-1|.|TRBV6-5
TGTGCCAGCAGTTACGGGGGCCTTCGGGCAAACACTGAAGCTTTCTTT
CASSYGGLRANTEAFF
>.|TRBJ1-5|.|TRBV12-5
TGTGCTAGTGGTTTGGTCGGAGGACAGTCCCAGCATTTT
CASGLVGGQSQHF
>.|TRBJ1-6|.|TRBV30
TGTGCCTGGAGTGTACGGCAGGGGAATTCACCCCTCCACTTT
CAWSVRQGNSPLHF
>.|TRBJ2-1|TRBD2|TRBV11-2
TGTGCCAGCAGCTGGGGACTAGCGGGCAATGAGCAGTTCTTC
CASSWGLAGNEQFF
>.|TRBJ2-3|.|TRBV11-2
TGTGCCAGCAGCTTAGAACCCGGGGCAGATACGCAGTATTTT
CASSLEPGADTQYF
>.|TRBJ1-5|.|TRBV2
TGTGCCAGCACCGAGGGATCCTTTAGCGGTCAGCCCCAGCATTTT
CASTEGSFSGQPQHF
>few|TRBJ2-1|TRBD1|TRBV14
TGTGCCAGCAGCCAAGTCGGGACAGGGATGGGTAGGTTCTTC
CASSQVGTGMGRFF
>.|TRBJ2-3|TRBD2|TRBV29-1
TGCAGCGTTAGGCTAGCGGGAGTATCAGATACGCAGTATTTT
CSVRLAGVSDTQYF
>.|TRBJ1-1|.|TRBV29-1
TGCAGCGTTGGTGGGCCGGGGGCTTTCTTT
CSVGGPGAFF
>.|TRBJ1-2|.|TRBV6-5
TGTGCCAGCACGGTCAGGGATACCTATGGCTACACCTTC
CASTVRDTYGYTF